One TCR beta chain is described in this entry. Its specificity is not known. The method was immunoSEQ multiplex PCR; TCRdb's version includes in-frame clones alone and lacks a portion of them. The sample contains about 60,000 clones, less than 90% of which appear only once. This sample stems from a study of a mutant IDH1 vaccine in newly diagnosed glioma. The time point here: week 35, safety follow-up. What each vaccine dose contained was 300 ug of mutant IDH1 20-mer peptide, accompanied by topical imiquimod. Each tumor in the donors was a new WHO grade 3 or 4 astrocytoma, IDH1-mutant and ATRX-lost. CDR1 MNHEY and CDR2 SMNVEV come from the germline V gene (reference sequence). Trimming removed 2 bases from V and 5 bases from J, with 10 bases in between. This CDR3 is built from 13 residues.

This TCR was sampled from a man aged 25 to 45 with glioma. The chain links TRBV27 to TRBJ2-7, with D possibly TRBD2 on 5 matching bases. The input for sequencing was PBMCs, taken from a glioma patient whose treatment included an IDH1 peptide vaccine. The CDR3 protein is CASSLRPGDEQYF. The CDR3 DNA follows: TGTGCCAGCAGTTTAAGGCCCGGGGACGAGCAGTACTTC.